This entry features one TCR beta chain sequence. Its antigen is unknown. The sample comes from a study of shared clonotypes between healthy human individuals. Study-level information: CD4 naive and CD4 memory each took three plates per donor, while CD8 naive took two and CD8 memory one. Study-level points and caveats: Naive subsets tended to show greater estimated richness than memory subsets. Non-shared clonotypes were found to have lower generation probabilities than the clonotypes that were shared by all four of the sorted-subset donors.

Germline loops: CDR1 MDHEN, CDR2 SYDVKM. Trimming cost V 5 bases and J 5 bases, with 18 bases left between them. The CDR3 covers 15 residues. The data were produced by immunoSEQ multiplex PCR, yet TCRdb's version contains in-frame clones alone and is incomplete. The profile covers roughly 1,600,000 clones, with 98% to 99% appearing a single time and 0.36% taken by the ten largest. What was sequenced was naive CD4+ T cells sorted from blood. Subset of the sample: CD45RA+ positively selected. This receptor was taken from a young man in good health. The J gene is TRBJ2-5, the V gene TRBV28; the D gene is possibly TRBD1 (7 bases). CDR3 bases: TGTGCCAGCAGTAAATATACGACAGGGAGGGAGACCCAGTACTTC. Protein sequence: CASSKYTTGRETQYF.